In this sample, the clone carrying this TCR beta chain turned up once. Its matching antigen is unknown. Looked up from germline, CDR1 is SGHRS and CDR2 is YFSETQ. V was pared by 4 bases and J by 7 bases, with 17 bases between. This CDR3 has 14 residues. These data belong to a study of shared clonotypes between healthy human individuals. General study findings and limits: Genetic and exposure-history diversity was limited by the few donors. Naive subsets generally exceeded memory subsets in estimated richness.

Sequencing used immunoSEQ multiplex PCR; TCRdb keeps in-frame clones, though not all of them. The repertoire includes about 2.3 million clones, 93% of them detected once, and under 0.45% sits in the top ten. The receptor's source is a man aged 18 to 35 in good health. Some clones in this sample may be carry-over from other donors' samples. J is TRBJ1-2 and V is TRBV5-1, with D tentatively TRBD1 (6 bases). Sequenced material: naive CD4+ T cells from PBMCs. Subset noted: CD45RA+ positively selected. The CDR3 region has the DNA TGCGCCAGCAGCCCACGAACAGGGAGGTTTGGCTACACCTTC. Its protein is CASSPRTGRFGYTF.